This T cell receptor (beta chain) stems from a study of T cell repertoires in cytomegalovirus infection. This clonotype was counted a few times. Each CDR3 protein gets one entry after TCRdb re-called the reads with MiXCR. In the table there are a few hundred thousand distinct CDR3 sequences, approximately 9.2% of which are singletons. V lost 4 bases and J 1 base, leaving 14 bases between the germline ends. The CDR3 length is 15 residues. Per the germline V gene, CDR1 is SGHVS and CDR2 is FQNEAQ. The chain recombines TRBV7-8 with TRBJ2-7, with unresolved D. This receptor was obtained from a human donor in good health (CMV status not recorded). Some clones in this sample may be carry-over from other donors' samples. The source material was PBMCs. The CDR3 sequence is CASSSSSALSYEQYF. CDR3 DNA sequence: TGTGCCAGCAGCTCGAGTTCGGCACTGTCCTACGAGCAGTACTTC.